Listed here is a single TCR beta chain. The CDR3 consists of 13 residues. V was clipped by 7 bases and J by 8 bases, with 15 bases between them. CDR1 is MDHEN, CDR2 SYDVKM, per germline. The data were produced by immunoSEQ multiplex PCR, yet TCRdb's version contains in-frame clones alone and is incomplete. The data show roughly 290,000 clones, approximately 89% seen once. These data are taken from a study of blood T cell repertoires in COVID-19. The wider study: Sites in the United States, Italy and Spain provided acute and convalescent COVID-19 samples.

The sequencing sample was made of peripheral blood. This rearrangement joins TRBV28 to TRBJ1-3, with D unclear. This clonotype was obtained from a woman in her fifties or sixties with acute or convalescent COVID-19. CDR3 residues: CASMLRIRDTIYF. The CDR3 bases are TGTGCCAGCATGTTACGAATCCGGGACACCATATATTTT.